The T cell receptor (beta chain) under discussion was sequenced for a study of OX40 agonist ivuxolimab in advanced cancers. Study summary: With ivuxolimab, an agonistic anti-OX40 (CD134) antibody, patients were treated. Study-wide results and caveats: Among the lowest peripheral clonal expansion occurred in 0.1-3.0 mg/kg partial responders. CD8+ T cells (on average) carried more expanded clones than CD4+ T cells.

A remark on this clone: Antigen unknown.

The assay was immunoSEQ multiplex PCR, and TCRdb's table has in-frame clones only and misses some. The data show approximately 52,000 clones, with around 79% seen just once and under 2% held by the top ten. CDR3 size: 14 residues. CDR1 and CDR2 (germline): SGHKS, YYEKEE (reference sequence). The junction had 3 bases not matched to a gene; V was cut back by 1 base and J by 3 bases. The chain recombines TRBV5-5 with TRBJ2-7, with 8 bases identical to TRBD1. The sample in question was CD4+ or CD8+ T cells sorted from blood, obtained in a trial of the OX40 agonist ivuxolimab. This sequence originates from an adult with an advanced solid tumor such as melanoma, head and neck, liver or kidney cancer. The CDR3 DNA sequence: TGTGCCAGCAGCTTGTATGGACAGGGCTACGAGCAGTACTTC. Encoded protein: CASSLYGQGYEQYF.